This is a list of T cell receptor beta chains from one sample in a study of blood T cell repertoires in COVID-19. The data were produced by immunoSEQ multiplex PCR, yet TCRdb's version contains in-frame clones alone and is incomplete. This repertoire shows some 200,000 clones, 86% found once; its top ten account for less than 4.5%. Sequencing was performed on PBMCs or T cells enriched from blood (not recorded which). All receptors derive from a woman in her 40s with acute COVID-19. CDR3s include the opening cysteine and the closing phenylalanine or tryptophan. D genes are given only for firm matches. Some rows have no size entry. The others give once, few or many, or a class for an expanded clone.

clone_size	j_call	v_call	d_call	cdr3_nt	cdr3_aa
.	TRBJ2-1	TRBV3-1/TRBV3-2	TRBD2	TGTGCCAGCAGCCAAGGAGTAGCGGGGGTGTACAATGAGCAGTTCTTC	CASSQGVAGVYNEQFF
.	TRBJ1-1	TRBV4-3	.	TGCGCCAGCAGCCAAGCGGAACTCCCGTTGGAGGCTTTCTTT	CASSQAELPLEAFF
.	TRBJ1-1	TRBV5-1	.	TGCGCCAGCAGCTTGGGGGGGACTGGCACTGAAGCTTTCTTT	CASSLGGTGTEAFF
.	TRBJ1-1	TRBV5-1	.	TGCGCCAGCAGCCCCCAGGCGGGGGCTCACACTGAAGCTTTCTTT	CASSPQAGAHTEAFF
few	TRBJ1-2	TRBV5-1	.	TGCGCCAGCAGCTTGTTAGGGGCCGCCGATGGCTACACCTTC	CASSLLGAADGYTF
.	TRBJ1-5	TRBV2	TRBD1	TGTGCCAGCAGAAGGGACAGGGCCAATCAGCCCCAGCATTTT	CASRRDRANQPQHF
.	TRBJ1-2	TRBV18	.	TGTGCCAGCTCACCACCCTCAAAGGGGGTTCACTATGGCTACACCTTC	CASSPPSKGVHYGYTF
once	TRBJ1-1	TRBV19	.	TGTGCCAGTGGGCATGTCACTGAAGCTTTCTTT	CASGHVTEAFF
.	TRBJ1-4	TRBV9	TRBD1	TGTGCCAGCAGCCGGGACAGCAAAGTCGTGGAAAAACTGTTTTTT	CASSRDSKVVEKLFF
.	TRBJ2-3	TRBV6-5	TRBD1	TGTGCCAGCCGACTCGGCAGGGGGGATACGCAGTATTTT	CASRLGRGDTQYF
many	TRBJ1-2	TRBV6-2/TRBV6-3	TRBD1	TGTGCCAGCAGTTACAGGACAGGGAGCGGCTACACCTTC	CASSYRTGSGYTF
.	TRBJ2-3	TRBV15	TRBD2	TGTGCCACCAGCAGAGATCGATGGACTAGCGGGGGGCTAGGCACAGATACGCAGTATTTT	CATSRDRWTSGGLGTDTQYF
.	TRBJ1-6	TRBV6-6	TRBD1	TGTGCCAGCAGTCCCAGGGGGAGCGTTTCACCCCTCCACTTT	CASSPRGSVSPLHF
.	TRBJ1-5	TRBV25-1	.	TGTGCCAGCAAAGGGGCGGGGCAGCCCCAGCATTTT	CASKGAGQPQHF
.	TRBJ1-2	TRBV12-3/TRBV12-4	.	TGTGCCAGCAGTTTAGACGGGTATGGCTACACCTTC	CASSLDGYGYTF
few	TRBJ1-2	TRBV7-2	.	TGTGCCAGCAGACAAAAGGACACCGTGGGCTACACCTTC	CASRQKDTVGYTF
.	TRBJ2-6	TRBV19	.	TGTGCCTCGCGCTCTGGGGCCAACGTCCTGACTTTC	CASRSGANVLTF
.	TRBJ2-5	TRBV7-2	TRBD2	TGTGCCAGCAGCTTAGCAGCGGCTAGCGGAGAGACCCAGTACTTC	CASSLAAASGETQYF
.	TRBJ1-5	TRBV6-1	.	TGTGCCAGCAGTGAACCCCCCGGCGGCGATAGCAATCAGCCCCAGCATTTT	CASSEPPGGDSNQPQHF
.	TRBJ2-7	TRBV13	TRBD2	TGTGCCAGCAGCATCGGACTAGCCCGACGCGAGCAGTACTTC	CASSIGLARREQYF
.	TRBJ2-3	TRBV7-8	.	TGTGCCAGCAGCTTAGCTCTGAGTAAAACCTACACAGATACGCAGTATTTT	CASSLALSKTYTDTQYF
.	TRBJ1-2	TRBV29-1	TRBD1	TGCAGCGTTGGGACAGGGACTGATGGCTACACCTTC	CSVGTGTDGYTF
.	TRBJ2-1	TRBV5-8	TRBD1	TGTGCCAGCAGCTCCAATATGCGACAGGGGGCCGGGTACAATGAGCAGTTCTTC	CASSSNMRQGAGYNEQFF
once	TRBJ2-6	TRBV7-3	.	TGTGCCAGCAGCTTAGGGAGAGGGCTCTCTGGGGCCAACGTCCTGACTTTC	CASSLGRGLSGANVLTF
.	TRBJ1-6	TRBV3-1/TRBV3-2	.	TGTGCCAGCAGCCCTCTTCGGGAGAATTCACCCCTCCACTTT	CASSPLRENSPLHF